The present TCR beta chain was sequenced within a study of OX40 agonist ivuxolimab in advanced cancers. Study details: While on treatment, patients had intravenous ivuxolimab at 0.01 to 10 mg/kg every 2 weeks.

Profiled with immunoSEQ multiplex PCR; TCRdb holds only in-frame clones, not every one. The data show some 42,000 clones, 82% seen once. The sequenced sample was CD4+ or CD8+ T cells sorted from blood, obtained in a trial of the OX40 agonist ivuxolimab. This clonotype was obtained from an adult with an advanced solid tumor such as melanoma, head and neck, liver or kidney cancer.

Here the CDR3 reads CASSQDTVRETREFSYEQYF. Written as DNA, the CDR3 is TGCGCCAGCAGCCAAGATACTGTCCGGGAAACAAGGGAGTTTTCCTACGAGCAGTACTTC. The chain employs TRBV4-3 and TRBJ2-7; D is perhaps TRBD2 (5 bases). V gave up 0 bases and J gave up 1 base, with 25 bases separating them. This CDR3 contains 20 residues. From germline, CDR1 is LGHNA and CDR2 YSLEER.